Below, one T cell receptor beta chain is given with its context. Its antigen is undetermined. The sample is drawn from a study of beta chain features in type 1 diabetes. Study at large: All samples combined gave roughly 100,000,000 sorted cells for examination. General study results and limits: Insertion counts at VDJ junctions were lower in type 1 diabetes patients, who also showed more deletions there. For patients, the naive, central memory and Treg TCRB repertoires appeared more alike than for healthy donors.

The investigators reverse transcribed all of the isolated RNA, so they sequenced expressed TCRB transcripts. TCRdb keeps only in-frame clones here, not all; method: immunoSEQ multiplex PCR. Of roughly 230,000 clones listed, 9% to 10% are singletons. CD45RO/CCR7/CD25/CD127/CD95/CD27 sorting isolated CD4+ naive, central memory, regulatory and stem cell-like memory cells. Germline CDR1 reads SGHNT; CDR2 reads YYREEE (reference sequence). Trimming cost V 4 bases and J 9 bases, with 32 bases left between them. This CDR3 comprises 19 residues. Sequenced material: naive CD4+ T cells from blood. V usage is TRBV5-4 and J usage is TRBJ2-1, with unresolved D. The TCR originated in a woman aged 18-29 years in good health. CDR3 sequence reads: CASSHLGSNLFSGRSEQFF. The CDR3, as DNA: TGTGCCAGCAGCCATTTGGGTAGCAATCTTTTTTCTGGTCGCTCTGAGCAGTTCTTC.